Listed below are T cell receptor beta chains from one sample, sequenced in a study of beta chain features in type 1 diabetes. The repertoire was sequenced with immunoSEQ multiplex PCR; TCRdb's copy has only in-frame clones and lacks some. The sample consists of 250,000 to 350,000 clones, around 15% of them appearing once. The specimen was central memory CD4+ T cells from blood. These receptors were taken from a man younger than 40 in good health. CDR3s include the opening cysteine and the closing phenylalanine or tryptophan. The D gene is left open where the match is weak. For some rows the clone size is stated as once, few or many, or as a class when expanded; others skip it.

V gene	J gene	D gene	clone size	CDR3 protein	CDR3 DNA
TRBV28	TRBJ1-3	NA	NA	CASTGGSQGNTIYF	TGTGCCAGCACGGGGGGCTCGCAAGGAAACACCATATATTTT
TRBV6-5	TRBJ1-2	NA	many	CASGVGYGYTF	TGTGCCAGCGGGGTTGGGTATGGCTACACCTTC
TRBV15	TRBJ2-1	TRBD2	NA	CATSRGTSGRTGSYNEQFF	TGTGCCACCAGCAGAGGAACTAGCGGGAGAACGGGCTCCTACAATGAGCAGTTCTTC
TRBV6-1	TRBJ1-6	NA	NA	CASTVQNNSPLHF	TGTGCCAGCACTGTACAGAATAATTCACCCCTCCACTTT
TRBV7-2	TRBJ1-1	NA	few	CASSYKGGDEAFF	TGTGCCAGCAGCTACAAGGGGGGAGATGAAGCTTTCTTT
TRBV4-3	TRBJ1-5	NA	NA	CASSQDRNNQPQHF	TGCGCCAGCAGCCAAGACAGAAACAATCAGCCCCAGCATTTT
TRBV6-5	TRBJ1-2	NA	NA	CASSYSTPRTGHGYTF	TGTGCCAGCAGTTACTCTACCCCGCGGACGGGCCATGGCTACACCTTC
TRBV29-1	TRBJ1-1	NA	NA	CSASGLTEAFF	TGCAGTGCCTCTGGATTAACTGAAGCTTTCTTT
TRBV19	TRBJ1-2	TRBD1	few	CASRDRGKDGYTF	TGTGCCAGTAGGGACAGGGGCAAGGATGGCTACACCTTC
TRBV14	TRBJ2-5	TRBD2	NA	CASSQVSGKETQYF	TGTGCCAGCAGCCAAGTGAGCGGGAAAGAGACCCAGTACTTC
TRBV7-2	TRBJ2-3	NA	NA	CASSRTGTSRDTQYF	TGTGCCAGCAGCAGGACCGGGACAAGCCGAGATACGCAGTATTTT
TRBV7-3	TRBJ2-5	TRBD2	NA	CASSRAGLAGQETQYF	TGTGCCAGCAGTCGCGCGGGACTAGCGGGGCAAGAGACCCAGTACTTC
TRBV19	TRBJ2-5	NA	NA	CASSISWNGQETQYF	TGTGCCAGTAGTATCTCGTGGAATGGACAAGAGACCCAGTACTTC
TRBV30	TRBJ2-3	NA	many	CAWSDLGISDTQYF	TGTGCCTGGAGCGACCTGGGGATATCAGATACGCAGTATTTT
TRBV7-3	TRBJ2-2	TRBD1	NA	CASSSLQGVTGELFF	TGTGCCAGCAGCTCCCTACAGGGGGTCACCGGGGAGCTGTTTTTT
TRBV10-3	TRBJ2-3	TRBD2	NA	CAIRQGLAGPDTQYF	TGTGCCATCAGGCAGGGACTAGCGGGCCCAGATACGCAGTATTTT
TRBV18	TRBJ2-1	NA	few	CASSPRNEQFF	TGTGCCAGCTCACCCCGGAATGAGCAGTTCTTC
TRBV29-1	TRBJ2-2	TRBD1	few	CSARDRGQGGELFF	TGCAGCGCCCGGGACAGGGGGCAGGGCGGGGAGCTGTTTTTT
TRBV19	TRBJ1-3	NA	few	CASSKETGNTIYF	TGTGCCAGTAGTAAGGAAACTGGAAACACCATATATTTT
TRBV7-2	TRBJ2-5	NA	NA	CASSPGTPQETQYF	TGTGCCAGCAGCCCCGGGACCCCGCAAGAGACCCAGTACTTC
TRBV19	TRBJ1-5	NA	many	CASSTGKSNQPQHF	TGTGCCAGTAGTACAGGGAAAAGCAATCAGCCCCAGCATTTT
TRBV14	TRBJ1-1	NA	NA	CASSQERTPNTEAFF	TGTGCCAGCAGCCAAGAAAGGACACCCAACACTGAAGCTTTCTTT
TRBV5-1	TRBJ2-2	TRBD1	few	CASRGLDTGELFF	TGCGCCAGTAGGGGGCTCGACACCGGGGAGCTGTTTTTT
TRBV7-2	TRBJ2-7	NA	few	CASSLSPLTYEQYF	TGTGCCAGCAGCTTAAGTCCCTTAACCTACGAGCAGTACTTC
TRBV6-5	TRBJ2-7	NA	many	CASSYSRNNLEQYF	TGTGCCAGCAGTTACTCGAGAAACAACCTCGAGCAGTACTTC
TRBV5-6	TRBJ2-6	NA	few	CASSFWMTGANVLTF	TGTGCCAGCAGCTTCTGGATGACTGGGGCCAACGTCCTGACTTTC
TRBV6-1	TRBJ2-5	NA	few	CASTRRASQETQYF	TGTGCCAGCACCAGAAGGGCCAGCCAAGAGACCCAGTACTTC
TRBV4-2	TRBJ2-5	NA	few	CASSRTPGAIPPIPQYF	TGTGCCAGCAGCCGGACACCGGGGGCCATCCCCCCGATCCCCCAGTACTTC
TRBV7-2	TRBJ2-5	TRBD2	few	CAARLAGNQETQYF	TGTGCCGCGCGGCTAGCGGGGAACCAAGAGACCCAGTACTTC
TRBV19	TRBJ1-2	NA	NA	CASRRQPLGVNYGYTF	TGTGCCAGTAGGCGGCAGCCACTCGGAGTAAACTATGGCTACACCTTC
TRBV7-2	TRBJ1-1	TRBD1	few	CASSFSGTGGLSEAFF	TGTGCCAGCAGCTTCAGCGGGACAGGGGGCCTTTCTGAAGCTTTCTTT
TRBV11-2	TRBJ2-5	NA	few	CASSLVGQGGRETQYF	TGTGCCAGCAGCTTAGTCGGACAAGGGGGGAGGGAGACCCAGTACTTC
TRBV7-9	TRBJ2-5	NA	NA	CASSFGVKETQYF	TGTGCCAGCAGCTTTGGGGTAAAAGAGACCCAGTACTTC
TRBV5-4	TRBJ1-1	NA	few	CASSLFLGTEAFF	TGTGCCAGCAGCTTGTTCCTGGGCACTGAAGCTTTCTTT
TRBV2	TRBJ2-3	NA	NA	CASGDLSTDTQYF	TGTGCCAGCGGGGACCTAAGCACAGATACGCAGTATTTT
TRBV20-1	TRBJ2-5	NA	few	CSVATKETQYF	TGCAGTGTAGCGACAAAAGAGACCCAGTACTTC
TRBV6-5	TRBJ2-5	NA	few	CASGRRQETQYF	TGTGCCAGCGGACGGAGACAAGAGACCCAGTACTTC
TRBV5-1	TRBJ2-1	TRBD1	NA	CASSPGQGLSGEQFF	TGCGCCAGCAGCCCCGGACAGGGGCTTAGTGGTGAGCAGTTCTTC
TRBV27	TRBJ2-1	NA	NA	CASSRLSSYNEQFF	TGTGCCAGCAGCCGGTTAAGCTCCTACAATGAGCAGTTCTTC
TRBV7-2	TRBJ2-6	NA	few	CASSPPGANVLTF	TGTGCCAGCAGCCCCCCTGGGGCCAACGTCCTGACTTTC
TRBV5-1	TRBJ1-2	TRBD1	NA	CASSGQGWNYGYTF	TGCGCCAGCAGTGGACAGGGCTGGAACTATGGCTACACCTTC
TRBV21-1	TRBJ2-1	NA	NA	CASIRTGPRSYNEQFF	TGTGCCAGCATTCGGACAGGGCCCCGCTCCTACAATGAGCAGTTCTTC
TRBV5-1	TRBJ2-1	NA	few	CASSLLVTYNEQFF	TGCGCCAGCAGCTTGCTGGTAACCTACAATGAGCAGTTCTTC
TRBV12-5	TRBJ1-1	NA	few	CASGPPPGEIEAFF	TGTGCTAGTGGTCCCCCCCCCGGGGAGATTGAAGCTTTCTTT
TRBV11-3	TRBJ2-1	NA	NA	CASSLGGVSSYNEQFF	TGTGCCAGCAGCTTAGGCGGGGTGAGCTCCTACAATGAGCAGTTCTTC
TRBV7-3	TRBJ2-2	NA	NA	CASSLNNANTGELFF	TGTGCCAGCAGCTTAAATAACGCGAACACCGGGGAGCTGTTTTTT
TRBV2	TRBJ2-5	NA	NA	CASSDTGPGETQYF	TGTGCCAGCAGTGATACGGGGCCAGGGGAGACCCAGTACTTC
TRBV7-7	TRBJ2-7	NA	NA	CASSHGTGLYEQYF	TGTGCCAGCAGCCACGGTACAGGGTTGTACGAGCAGTACTTC
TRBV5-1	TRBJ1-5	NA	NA	CASSLGAGNQPQHF	TGCGCCAGCAGCTTAGGGGCGGGCAATCAGCCCCAGCATTTT
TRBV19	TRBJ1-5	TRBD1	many	CASQRPLTTGDQPQHF	TGTGCCAGTCAACGCCCCTTGACCACAGGGGATCAGCCCCAGCATTTT
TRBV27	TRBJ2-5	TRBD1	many	CASSLSGTGLETQYF	TGTGCCAGCAGTTTGAGCGGGACAGGGCTAGAGACCCAGTACTTC
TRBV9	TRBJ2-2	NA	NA	CASSPDTGELFF	TGTGCCAGCAGCCCAGATACAGGGGAGCTGTTTTTT
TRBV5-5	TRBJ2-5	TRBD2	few	CASSLAAGEFGTQYF	TGTGCCAGCAGCTTGGCAGCGGGAGAATTTGGGACCCAGTACTTC
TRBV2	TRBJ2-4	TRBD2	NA	CASRGAGGSTNIQYF	TGTGCCAGCAGGGGAGCGGGAGGATCGACAAACATTCAGTACTTC